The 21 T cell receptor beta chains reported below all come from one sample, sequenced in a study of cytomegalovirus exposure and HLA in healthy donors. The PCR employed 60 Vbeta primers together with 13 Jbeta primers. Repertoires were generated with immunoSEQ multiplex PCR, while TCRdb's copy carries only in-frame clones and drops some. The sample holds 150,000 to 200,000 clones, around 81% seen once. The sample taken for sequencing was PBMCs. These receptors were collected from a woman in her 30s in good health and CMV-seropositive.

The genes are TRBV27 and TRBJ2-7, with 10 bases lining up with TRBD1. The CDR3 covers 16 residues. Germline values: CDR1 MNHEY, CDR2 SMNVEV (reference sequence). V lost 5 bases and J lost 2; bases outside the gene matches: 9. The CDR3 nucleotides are TGTGCCAGCAGTCCCGGGACAGGGGAGGTCACCTACGAGCAGTACTTC. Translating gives CASSPGTGEVTYEQYF.

The CDR3 coding sequence is TGTGCCAGCAGCGAGGGGGGGGTGAATGAAAAACTGTTTTTT. It codes for CASSEGGVNEKLFF. V is TRBV9 and J is TRBJ1-4, with D perhaps matching TRBD1 (6 bases). The CDR3 sequence is 14 residues long. Trimming cost V 3 bases and J 5 bases, with 11 bases left between them. CDR1 and CDR2 (germline): SGDLS, YYNGEE. The complete variable domain, with remaining parts taken from reference TRBV9 and TRBJ1-4, reads DSGVTQTPKHLITATGQRVTLRCSPRSGDLSVYWYQQSLDQGLQFLIQYYNGEERAKGNILERFSAQQFPDLHSELNLSSLELGDSALYFCASSEGGVNEKLFFGSGTQLSVL.

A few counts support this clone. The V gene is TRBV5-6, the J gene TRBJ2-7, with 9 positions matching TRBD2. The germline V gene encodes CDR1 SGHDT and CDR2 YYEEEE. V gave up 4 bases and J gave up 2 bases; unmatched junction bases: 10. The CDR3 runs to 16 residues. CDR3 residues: CASSRLLAGETYEQYF. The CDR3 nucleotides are TGTGCCAGCAGCCGGCTATTAGCGGGGGAGACCTACGAGCAGTACTTC.

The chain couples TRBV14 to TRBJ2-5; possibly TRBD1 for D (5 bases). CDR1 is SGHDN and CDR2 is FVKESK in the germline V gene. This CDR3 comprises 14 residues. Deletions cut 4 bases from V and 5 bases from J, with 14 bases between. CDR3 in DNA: TGTGCCAGCAGCCCCGAAAGGGGCGAGGAGACCCAGTACTTC. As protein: CASSPERGEETQYF. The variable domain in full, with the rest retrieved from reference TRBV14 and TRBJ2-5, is EAGVTQFPSHSVIEKGQTVTLRCDPISGHDNLYWYRRVMGKEIKFLLHFVKESKQDESGMPNNRFLAERTGGTYSTLKVQPAELEDSGVYFCASSPERGEETQYFGPGTRLLVL.

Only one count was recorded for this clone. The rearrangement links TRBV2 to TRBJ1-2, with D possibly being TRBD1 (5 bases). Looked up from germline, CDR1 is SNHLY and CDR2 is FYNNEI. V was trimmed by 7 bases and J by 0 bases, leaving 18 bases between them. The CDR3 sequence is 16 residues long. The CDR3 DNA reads TGTGCCAGCATTTCCGTTGTTTGGGGGGCTAACTATGGCTACACCTTC. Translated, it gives CASISVVWGANYGYTF. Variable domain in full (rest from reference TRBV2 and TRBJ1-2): EPEVTQTPSHQVTQMGQEVILRCVPISNHLYFYWYRQILGQKVEFLVSFYNNEISEKSEIFDDQFSVERPDGSNFTLKIRSTKLEDSAMYFCASISVVWGANYGYTFGSGTRLTVV.

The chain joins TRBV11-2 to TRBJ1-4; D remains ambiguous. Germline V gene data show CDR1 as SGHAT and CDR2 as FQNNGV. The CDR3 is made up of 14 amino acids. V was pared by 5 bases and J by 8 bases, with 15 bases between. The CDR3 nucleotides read TGTGCCAGCAGCCCGGAGGCCATTGGAGAAAAACTGTTTTTT. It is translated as CASSPEAIGEKLFF.

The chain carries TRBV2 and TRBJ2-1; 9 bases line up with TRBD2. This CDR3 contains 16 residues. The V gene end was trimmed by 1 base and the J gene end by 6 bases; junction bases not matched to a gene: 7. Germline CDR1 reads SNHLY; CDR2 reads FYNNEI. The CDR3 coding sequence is TGTGCCAGCAGTGAAGAGCCGGGACTAGCTCCCAATGAGCAGTTCTTC. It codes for CASSEEPGLAPNEQFF.

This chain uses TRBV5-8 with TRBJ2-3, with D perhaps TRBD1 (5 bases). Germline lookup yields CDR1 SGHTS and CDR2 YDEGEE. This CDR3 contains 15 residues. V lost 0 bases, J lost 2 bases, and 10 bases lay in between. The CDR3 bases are TGTGCCAGCAGCTTGGGTCAGGGCCTCACAGATACGCAGTATTTT. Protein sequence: CASSLGQGLTDTQYF.

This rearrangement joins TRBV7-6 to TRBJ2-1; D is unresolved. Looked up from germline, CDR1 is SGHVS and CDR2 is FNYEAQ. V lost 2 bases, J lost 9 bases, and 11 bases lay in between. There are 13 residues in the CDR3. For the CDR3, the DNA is TGTGCCAGCAGCTTAATCATTGGCGGTGAGCAGTTCTTC. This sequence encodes CASSLIIGGEQFF.

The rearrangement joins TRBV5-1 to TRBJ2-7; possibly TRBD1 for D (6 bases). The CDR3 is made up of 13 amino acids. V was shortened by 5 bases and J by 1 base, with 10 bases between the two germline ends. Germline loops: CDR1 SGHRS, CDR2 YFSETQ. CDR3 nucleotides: TGCGCCAGCAGTGTGCAGGGGTCCTACGAGCAGTACTTC. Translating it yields CASSVQGSYEQYF.

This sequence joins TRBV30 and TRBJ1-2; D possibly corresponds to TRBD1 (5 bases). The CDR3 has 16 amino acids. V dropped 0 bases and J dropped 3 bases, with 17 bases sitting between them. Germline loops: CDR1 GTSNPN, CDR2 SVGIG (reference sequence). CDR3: CAWSVFGTGVHYGYTF. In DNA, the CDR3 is TGTGCCTGGAGTGTTTTTGGCACAGGCGTTCACTATGGCTACACCTTC.

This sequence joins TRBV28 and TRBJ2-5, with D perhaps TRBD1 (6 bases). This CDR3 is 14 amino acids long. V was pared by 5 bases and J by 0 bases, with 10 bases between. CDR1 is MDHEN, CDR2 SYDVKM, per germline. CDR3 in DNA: TGTGCCAGCAGTCCGACAGGACACCAAGAGACCCAGTACTTC. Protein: CASSPTGHQETQYF.

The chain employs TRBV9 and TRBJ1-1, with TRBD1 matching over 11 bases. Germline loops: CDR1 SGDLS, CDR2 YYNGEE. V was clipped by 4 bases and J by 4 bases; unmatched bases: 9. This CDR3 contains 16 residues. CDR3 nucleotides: TGTGCCAGCAGCAGGGGACAGGGGGTTGGTGGCACTGAAGCTTTCTTT. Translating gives CASSRGQGVGGTEAFF.

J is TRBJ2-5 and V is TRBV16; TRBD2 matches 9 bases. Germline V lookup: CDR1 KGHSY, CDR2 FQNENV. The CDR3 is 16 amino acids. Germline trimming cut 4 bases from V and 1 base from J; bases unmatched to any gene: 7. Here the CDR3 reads CASSPLTSGSQETQYF. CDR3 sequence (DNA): TGTGCCAGCAGCCCCCTGACTAGCGGATCCCAAGAGACCCAGTACTTC. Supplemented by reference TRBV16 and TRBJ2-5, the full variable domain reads GEEVAQTPKHLVRGEGQKAKLYCAPIKGHSYVFWYQQVLKNEFKFLISFQNENVFDETGMPKERFSAKCLPNSPCSLEIQATKLEDSAVYFCASSPLTSGSQETQYFGPGTRLLVL.

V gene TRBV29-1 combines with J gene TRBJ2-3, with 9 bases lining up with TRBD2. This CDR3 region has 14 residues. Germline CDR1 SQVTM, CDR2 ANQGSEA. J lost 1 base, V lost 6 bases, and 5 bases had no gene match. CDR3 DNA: TGCAGCGTGCTGCTAGCGGGGCGCACAGATACGCAGTATTTT. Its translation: CSVLLAGRTDTQYF.

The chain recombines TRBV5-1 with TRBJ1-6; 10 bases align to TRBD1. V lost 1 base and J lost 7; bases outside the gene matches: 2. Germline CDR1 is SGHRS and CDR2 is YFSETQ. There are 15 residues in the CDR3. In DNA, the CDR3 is TGCGCCAGCAGCTTGACGGGACAGGGGAATTCACCCCTCCACTTT. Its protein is CASSLTGQGNSPLHF. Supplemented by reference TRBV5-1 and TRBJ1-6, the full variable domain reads KAGVTQTPRYLIKTRGQQVTLSCSPISGHRSVSWYQQTPGQGLQFLFEYFSETQRNKGNFPGRFSGRQFSNSRSEMNVSTLELGDSALYLCASSLTGQGNSPLHFGNGTRLTVT.

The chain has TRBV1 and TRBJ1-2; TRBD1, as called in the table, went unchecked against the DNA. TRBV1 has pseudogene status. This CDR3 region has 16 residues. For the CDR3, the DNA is TGCACCAGCAGCCAATCGTCTGGACAGGCAATTAGTGGCTACACCTTC. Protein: CTSSQSSGQAISGYTF.

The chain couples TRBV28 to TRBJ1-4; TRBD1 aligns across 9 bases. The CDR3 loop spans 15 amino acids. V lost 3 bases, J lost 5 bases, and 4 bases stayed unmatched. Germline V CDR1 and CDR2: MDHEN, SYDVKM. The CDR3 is CASSFPGTGNEKLFF. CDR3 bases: TGTGCCAGCAGTTTCCCTGGGACAGGGAATGAAAAACTGTTTTTT.

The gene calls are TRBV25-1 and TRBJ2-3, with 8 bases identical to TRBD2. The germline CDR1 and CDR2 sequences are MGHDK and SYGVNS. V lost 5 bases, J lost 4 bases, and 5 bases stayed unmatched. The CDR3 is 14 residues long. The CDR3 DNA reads TGTGCCAGCAGTCAGGGGCGGGAGGCAGATACGCAGTATTTT. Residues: CASSQGREADTQYF.

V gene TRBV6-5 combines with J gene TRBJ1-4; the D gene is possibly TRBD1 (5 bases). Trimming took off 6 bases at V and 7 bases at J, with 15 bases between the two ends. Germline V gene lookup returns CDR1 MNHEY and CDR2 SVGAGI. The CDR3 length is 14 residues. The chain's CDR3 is CASRKGRVGEKLFF. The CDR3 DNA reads TGTGCCAGCAGGAAAGGCAGGGTTGGTGAAAAACTGTTTTTT.

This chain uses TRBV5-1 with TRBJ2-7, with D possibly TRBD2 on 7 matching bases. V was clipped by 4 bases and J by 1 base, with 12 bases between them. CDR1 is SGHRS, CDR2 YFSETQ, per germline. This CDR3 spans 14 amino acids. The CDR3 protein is CASSRRGQSYEQYF. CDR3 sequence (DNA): TGCGCCAGCAGCCGGCGGGGGCAGTCCTACGAGCAGTACTTC.